This TCR beta chain was recorded in a study of T cells in Graves' hyperthyroidism and ophthalmopathy (dated by TCRdb to between 2018 and 2021). Turning to the overall study: Peripheral blood was collected at initial diagnosis, before any treatment. To identify distinguishing TCR V-J signatures, a discovery cohort of some 99 patients was used, comprising 40 to 45 with Graves' ophthalmopathy and 57 with stable Graves' hyperthyroidism. Prospective prediction of ophthalmopathy was tested in an independent validation cohort of fewer than 20 hyperthyroidism patients and 17 patients who later progressed to ophthalmopathy. The 90 to 100 discovery patients were randomly divided into training and test sets at a 7:3 ratio. The study also compared thyroid tissue and blood T-cell repertoires from over 5 Graves' hyperthyroidism patients. After blood sampling, hyperthyroidism patients were treated with methimazole at a starting dose of 30 mg daily, and ophthalmopathy patients were treated with high-dose intravenous methylprednisolone. The paper reports TCR Vbeta CDR3 sequencing of roughly 140 peripheral blood samples: over 40 ophthalmopathy, approximately 74 hyperthyroidism and around 17 progressor patients. General findings and caveats noted by the study authors: In validation, the model predicted progression to ophthalmopathy with roughly 66% sensitivity and 72% to 75% specificity, a median of about 6 months before onset. No statistical method was used to set the sample size in advance, and investigators knew the group allocation. Blood samples also contained most of the expanded thyroid clonotypes (frequency above 0.001), which suggests that blood repertoires may reflect thyroid immune responses. A model built on a 13 V-J signature distinguished ophthalmopathy from stable hyperthyroidism, reaching over 85% sensitivity and about 81% specificity in cross-validation and 80%/75% in testing.

The germline V gene gives CDR1 as MNHEY and CDR2 as SVGAGI. The CDR3 covers 13 residues, taking in both the cysteine and the phenylalanine. Left in the record is the CDR3 DNA by itself, 39 bases read in frame from the first base. Stable Graves' hyperthyroidism was defined as the absence of progression to ophthalmopathy over 18 months of follow-up. Hyperthyroidism patients were newly diagnosed, had a disease duration of under 2 months, and were aged 18 to 65 years. Exclusion was applied to patients with uncontrolled infections, other autoimmune diseases, pregnancy or lactation. Diagnoses were based on clinical symptoms, serum thyroxine and TRAb, thyroid ultrasound and orbital computed tomography. Ficoll-Paque density gradient centrifugation was used to isolate PBMCs from 10 ml of fresh peripheral blood. Total RNA was extracted with Trizol reagent, and quality was checked on an Agilent 2100 Bioanalyzer.

Amplification of TCR beta CDR3 regions was carried out from RNA transcripts. For the first round of RT-PCR on the TCR CDR3, the HTBI primer set was used together with the Qiagen OneStep RT-PCR kit. Libraries were constructed in a second round of multiplex PCR, after which size selection and purification were performed. Sequencing of the libraries was done on an Illumina HiSeq2000 using paired-end 100 bp reads. The original methods were these. SOAPnuke was used to process the raw data, removing reads that contained adapters or uncalled bases, had a mean Phred below 15, or lacked an exact match to the constant primer or identifier. COPE v1.2.5 was used to merge high-quality paired reads, and clonotypes were defined as unique nucleotide sequences. MiTCR v1.1 was used to align the clonotypes against IMGT TRBV, TRBD and TRBJ reference segments. The analysis was restricted to V-J combinations with a frequency above 0.0001, which together covered 99.2% of the repertoires. The TCS score was defined as the ratio of F50 (clonal expansion) to E x V (chaos), calculated using BLOSUM62-based TCRdist between CDR3 peptides within each V-J. Welch's t-statistics and random forest reduced roughly 500 V-J features to around 14, which were used in a naive Bayes classifier (R e1071). The Morisita-Horn index was used to measure how similar the thyroid and blood repertoires were. The public reads were reanalyzed by TCRdb: fastp trimming at Q25, MiXCR alignment, in-frame beta chains only. CDR3 protein duplicates are merged, each entry listing the most common genes and DNA. These V and J calls rely on TCRdb rather than the paper's analysis. The sample profile shows more than 95,000 distinct CDR3 sequences; about 45% of them were found once. The ten most abundant clones make up 26% of the sample.

In the case of this clonotype: Its antigen specificity is not known. A read error may account for a junction end that differs from germline.

This TCR was recovered from a man aged 40-49 years with Graves' hyperthyroidism. Material for sequencing was blood. The receptor chain draws on TRBV6-5 and TRBJ2-7; no confident D gene assignment can be made. The CDR3 loop reads CGSSYDIAYEQYF. The nucleotides read TGTGGCAGCAGTTACGACATCGCCTACGAGCAGTACTTC.